This TCR beta chain originates from a study of blood T cells in healthy people across ages. This clonotype was counted between two and nine times. Its target is unknown. The CDR3 covers 17 residues. With a J-beta primer mix and a sample-barcoded 5' primer, a second PCR ran about 7 to 12 cycles. With 12 random nucleotides, a template-switch adaptor tagged each individual cDNA molecule. TCRdb itself ran the 5' RACE reads through MiXCR, one entry per CDR3 protein. The sample carries 1 million or so distinct CDR3 sequences, more than 35% recorded once. Overall study findings and caveats: As age increased, TCR beta diversity per million T cells fell in a roughly linear fashion.

Healthy Caucasians from Russia aged about 6 to 90 served as donors. Per sample, a minimum of 6 million PBMCs were isolated. The sample taken for sequencing was blood. The chain joins TRBV21-1 to TRBJ2-6; no check of the table's D call, TRBD1, against the DNA was made. TRBV21-1 corresponds to a pseudogene. This TCR was recovered from a woman between 55 and 75 years old in good health. For the CDR3, the DNA is TGTGCCAGCAGCAACGCCCCGGGACAACCTCAGGCCAACGTCCTGACTTTC. This sequence encodes CASSNAPGQPQANVLTF.